The 7 T cell receptor beta chains listed next were all sequenced from one sample in a study of shared clonotypes between healthy human individuals. Here immunoSEQ multiplex PCR was the method, and the copy in TCRdb shows in-frame clones only, minus some. The data hold 2 million to 2.5 million clones, with approximately 93% observed a single time. The source material was naive CD4+ T cells from PBMCs. This sample's subset: CD45RA+ positively selected. Every receptor here comes from a man younger than 35 in good health. Some clones in this sample may be carry-over from other donors' samples.

V and J are TRBV9 and TRBJ1-2; weak D call: TRBD1 (5 bases). From germline, CDR1 is SGDLS and CDR2 YYNGEE. Trimming removed 3 bases at V and 5 bases at J, with 14 bases between. The CDR3 has 14 amino acids. Here the CDR3 reads CASSAQRGVYGYTF. For the CDR3, the DNA is TGTGCCAGCAGCGCCCAAAGAGGGGTATATGGCTACACCTTC.

This sequence joins TRBV14 and TRBJ2-3; weak D call: TRBD2 (6 bases). Germline V gene sequence: CDR1 SGHDN, CDR2 FVKESK. This CDR3 is 15 amino acids long. The V end lost 1 base, the J end lost 3 bases, and 11 bases lay between the germline ends. CDR3 sequence (DNA): TGTGCCAGCAGCCAAGCGATGGGGGGAACAGATACGCAGTATTTT. Amino acids: CASSQAMGGTDTQYF.

The chain employs TRBV30 and TRBJ2-2; 13 nucleotides match TRBD2. With 4 bases clipped from V and 5 bases from J, the junction kept 4 bases outside the gene matches. CDR1 and CDR2 from the germline V gene are GTSNPN and SVGIG (reference sequence). CDR3 length: 15 residues. DNA of the CDR3: TGTGCCTGGAATCGGGGACTAGCGGGGACCGGGGAGCTGTTTTTT. Encoded protein: CAWNRGLAGTGELFF.

Here the CDR3 reads CASSLVQSSGANVLTF. The CDR3 DNA reads as TGTGCCAGCAGCTTGGTTCAGAGCTCTGGGGCCAACGTCCTGACTTTC. This chain connects TRBV5-6 to TRBJ2-6; D is uncertain. Germline V gene data show CDR1 as SGHDT and CDR2 as YYEEEE. This CDR3 is built from 16 residues. Trimming left V 0 bases short and J 0 bases short, with 7 bases between.

Worth noting for this clone: Other DNA sequences in this specimen translate into the identical CDR3. The rearrangement links TRBV28 to TRBJ1-2; TRBD1 is a possible D gene (5 bases). Germline CDR1 is MDHEN and CDR2 is SYDVKM. There are 12 residues in the CDR3. Trimming removed 7 bases at V and 4 bases at J, with 10 bases between. In DNA form, the CDR3 reads TGTGCCAGCAAGGGGCCAATCTATGGCTACACCTTC. It translates to CASKGPIYGYTF.

The CDR3 nucleotides are TGTGCCAGCAGCGTAATTCTAGCCGCGAGCACAGATACGCAGTATTTT. It encodes CASSVILAASTDTQYF. The chain carries TRBV9 and TRBJ2-3; D is perhaps TRBD2 (5 bases). Germline CDR1 SGDLS, CDR2 YYNGEE. The ends were cut back, 1 base at V and 0 bases at J, with 12 bases in the middle. The CDR3 spans 16 residues.

This rearrangement joins TRBV9 to TRBJ2-7; 14 bases agree with TRBD2. V was clipped by 7 bases and J by 3 bases; unmatched bases: 6. Germline loops: CDR1 SGDLS, CDR2 YYNGEE. This CDR3 has 15 residues. CDR3 nucleotide sequence: TGTGCCAGCGGCCCCGGGACTAGCGGGAGCTACGAGCAGTACTTC. Its translation is CASGPGTSGSYEQYF.